This T cell receptor (beta chain) was recovered during a study of blood T cell repertoires in COVID-19. Study overall: Donors in the United States, Italy and Spain gave samples during acute or convalescent COVID-19. Nucleic acid was either cDNA or gDNA, and it came from T cells, B-cell-depleted T cells, or PBMCs.

This clone was detected only a few times. The sample contains more than one DNA sequence encoding this CDR3. How the authors handled the data: How many nucleated cells were present was estimated from reference gene primer amplification. The repertoire was sequenced with immunoSEQ multiplex PCR; TCRdb's copy has only in-frame clones and lacks some. V and J calls and clone size are those listed in that table; D and trimming were worked out from the DNA. The table includes roughly 100,000 clones, 77% detected once. This CDR3 is 15 amino acids long. V was cut by 0 bases and J by 8 bases, with 13 bases left in between. CDR1 is MNHNS, CDR2 SASEGT, per germline.

The chain has TRBV6-1 and TRBJ1-4, with D tentatively TRBD1 (5 bases). The sequence derives from a woman of 80 years or more with acute or convalescent COVID-19. The sequenced sample consisted of peripheral blood. The CDR3 DNA reads TGTGCCAGCAGTGAAGCGCGGGGGGGAGTAGAAAAACTGTTTTTT. This gives the protein CASSEARGGVEKLFF.